Listed below are T cell receptor beta chains from one sample, sequenced in a study of OX40 agonist ivuxolimab in advanced cancers. Here immunoSEQ multiplex PCR was the method, and the copy in TCRdb shows in-frame clones only, minus some. The table lists 82,000 or so clones, more than 90% of them singletons. This specimen consisted of CD4+ or CD8+ T cells sorted from blood, obtained in a trial of the OX40 agonist ivuxolimab. These receptors all come from an adult with an advanced solid tumor such as melanoma, head and neck, liver or kidney cancer. Each CDR3 is given with its conserved first and last residue. Each record gives: D gene, clone size, J gene, V gene, CDR3 protein, CDR3 DNA. The D gene is left open where the match is weak. Expanded clones are given a class, and other clones once, few, many or no size at all.

NA NA TRBJ2-7 TRBV11-2 CASSPLGRSYEQYF TGTGCCAGCAGCCCCCTTGGTAGGTCCTACGAGCAGTACTTC
NA NA TRBJ1-1 TRBV6-1 CASLPLSGQQAFF TGTGCCAGCCTCCCCCTATCCGGGCAGCAAGCTTTCTTT
NA NA TRBJ2-1 TRBV5-4 CASSLTFGEQFF TGTGCCAGCAGCCTGACCTTCGGTGAGCAGTTCTTC
TRBD1 NA TRBJ2-7 TRBV18 CASSPLGTGGRYEQYF TGTGCCAGCTCACCATTAGGGACAGGAGGACGGTACGAGCAGTACTTC
TRBD2 NA TRBJ2-3 TRBV19 CASSPGTSGTDTQYF TGTGCCAGTAGTCCCGGGACTAGCGGCACAGATACGCAGTATTTT
NA NA TRBJ2-7 TRBV9 CASSVKIEQYF TGTGCCAGCAGCGTAAAGATCGAGCAGTACTTC
NA few TRBJ1-1 TRBV30 CAWSGAGAEAFF TGTGCCTGGAGTGGTGCGGGCGCTGAAGCTTTCTTT
TRBD1 NA TRBJ1-2 TRBV30 CAWSVPGQGSGYTF TGTGCCTGGAGTGTACCCGGACAGGGGTCTGGCTACACCTTC
TRBD1 once TRBJ1-1 TRBV7-9 CASSSGQGSTEAFF TGTGCCAGCAGCTCCGGACAGGGTAGTACTGAAGCTTTCTTT
NA NA TRBJ1-6 TRBV5-4 CASSREGVGDSPLHF TGTGCCAGCAGCCGGGAGGGGGTTGGGGATTCACCCCTCCACTTT
NA NA TRBJ2-6 TRBV9 CASSDGRFSGANVLTF TGTGCCAGCAGCGATGGGCGTTTCTCTGGGGCCAACGTCCTGACTTTC
TRBD1 NA TRBJ2-5 TRBV27 CASSLSRQGQETQYF TGTGCCAGCAGTTTATCCCGGCAGGGACAGGAGACCCAGTACTTC
TRBD2 NA TRBJ2-1 TRBV19 CASSMTGGRNNEQFF TGTGCCAGTAGTATGACCGGCGGGAGAAACAATGAGCAGTTCTTC
TRBD2 NA TRBJ2-3 TRBV11-2 CASTPAGGGNTQYF TGTGCCAGCACCCCAGCGGGGGGAGGAAATACGCAGTATTTT
NA NA TRBJ2-7 TRBV5-1 CASSLERGGEQYF TGCGCCAGCAGCTTGGAAAGAGGAGGCGAGCAGTACTTC
NA NA TRBJ1-5 TRBV19 CASSIGGRLGNQPQHF TGTGCCAGTAGTATAGGGGGGCGCCTGGGCAATCAGCCCCAGCATTTT
TRBD2 once TRBJ2-3 TRBV7-3 CASRPGTSESTDTQYF TGTGCCAGCAGACCCGGGACTAGCGAGAGCACAGATACGCAGTATTTT
NA few TRBJ2-7 TRBV18 CASSPGRSYEQYF TGTGCCAGCTCACCGGGACGGTCCTACGAGCAGTACTTC
NA NA TRBJ2-7 TRBV7-2 CASSPNSYEQYF TGTGCCAGCAGTCCAAACTCCTACGAGCAGTACTTC
TRBD1 NA TRBJ2-6 TRBV19 CASRDSNSGANVLTF TGTGCCAGCAGGGACAGCAACTCTGGGGCCAACGTCCTGACTTTC
NA NA TRBJ1-2 TRBV2 CASRLDSYYGYTF TGTGCCAGCAGATTGGACAGCTACTATGGCTACACCTTC
NA NA TRBJ2-1 TRBV6-1 CASSDRASSYNEQFF TGTGCCAGCAGTGATAGGGCGAGCTCCTACAATGAGCAGTTCTTC
NA NA TRBJ2-3 TRBV5-1 CASSRGDTQYF TGCGCCAGCAGTCGGGGAGATACGCAGTATTTT
NA NA TRBJ2-7 TRBV15 CATSRLTDGSYEQYF TGTGCCACCAGCAGATTAACGGACGGCTCCTACGAGCAGTACTTC
NA NA TRBJ1-5 TRBV19 CASRLDNFSNQPQHF TGTGCCAGTAGGTTGGACAACTTTAGCAATCAGCCCCAGCATTTT
TRBD2 NA TRBJ2-3 TRBV30 CAWKTGPGDYLTDTQYF TGTGCCTGGAAAACAGGCCCGGGGGACTATCTCACAGATACGCAGTATTTT
TRBD2 NA TRBJ2-5 TRBV7-3 CASSRGSTSGVQETQYF TGTGCCAGCAGCCGAGGGTCGACTAGCGGGGTCCAAGAGACCCAGTACTTC
NA NA TRBJ2-5 TRBV5-1 CASSSSVGSEETQYF TGCGCCAGCAGCTCCTCTGTGGGGTCGGAAGAGACCCAGTACTTC
NA NA TRBJ1-1 TRBV7-2 CASSLGQAGMNTEAFF TGTGCCAGCAGCTTAGGACAAGCAGGGATGAACACTGAAGCTTTCTTT
NA NA TRBJ1-1 TRBV4-2 CASSQEGHGNTEAFF TGTGCCAGCAGCCAAGAAGGACACGGAAACACTGAAGCTTTCTTT
TRBD2 once TRBJ2-1 TRBV10-3 CAISESLAGQNNEQFF TGTGCCATCAGTGAGTCGTTAGCGGGGCAGAACAATGAGCAGTTCTTC
TRBD1 NA TRBJ2-3 TRBV10-3 CAISYLQGTDTQYF TGTGCCATCTCCTATTTACAGGGGACAGATACGCAGTATTTT
TRBD1 NA TRBJ2-6 TRBV19 CAVGGDRGFIGANVLTF TGTGCCGTAGGGGGTGACAGGGGGTTTATTGGGGCCAACGTCCTGACTTTC
NA NA TRBJ2-1 TRBV5-1 CASSQNFDEQFF TGCGCCAGCAGCCAAAATTTCGATGAGCAGTTCTTC
TRBD2 NA TRBJ2-3 TRBV5-1 CASSFIAGDTDTQYF TGCGCCAGCAGCTTTATAGCGGGGGACACAGATACGCAGTATTTT
NA NA TRBJ1-1 TRBV25-1 CASTPQGVANTEAFF TGTGCCAGCACCCCCCAGGGAGTGGCGAACACTGAAGCTTTCTTT
NA once TRBJ1-5 TRBV27 CASSLGRVGQPQHF TGTGCCAGCAGTTTAGGCAGGGTTGGACAGCCCCAGCATTTT
NA NA TRBJ2-7 TRBV6-1 CASLFGGNSYEQYF TGTGCCAGCCTTTTTGGGGGTAACTCCTACGAGCAGTACTTC
NA NA TRBJ1-2 TRBV28 CASSFGPGGGYGYTF TGTGCCAGCAGTTTCGGTCCGGGGGGCGGCTATGGCTACACCTTC
NA NA TRBJ1-2 TRBV30 CAWSVPGGGSNYGYTF TGTGCCTGGAGTGTACCGGGAGGGGGATCTAACTATGGCTACACCTTC
NA NA TRBJ1-2 TRBV9 CASSVTGQPRDGYTF TGTGCCAGCAGCGTAACTGGACAACCGAGGGATGGCTACACCTTC
NA NA TRBJ1-2 TRBV6-6 CASSYAGPPYGYTF TGTGCCAGCAGTTACGCAGGACCGCCCTATGGCTACACCTTC
TRBD1 NA TRBJ2-1 TRBV6-6 CASSYSSGTGDNEQFF TGTGCCAGCAGTTACTCTTCCGGGACAGGGGACAATGAGCAGTTCTTC
NA NA TRBJ2-3 TRBV2 CASTLNPGGSDTQYF TGTGCCAGCACCCTTAACCCCGGGGGCTCAGATACGCAGTATTTT
TRBD2 NA TRBJ2-3 TRBV7-7 CASSPHPIPSGGSTDTQYF TGTGCTAGCAGCCCCCACCCCATTCCTAGCGGGGGAAGCACAGATACGCAGTATTTT
TRBD1 NA TRBJ1-5 TRBV5-4 CASSRQGYQPQHF TGTGCCAGCAGCCGACAGGGTTATCAGCCCCAGCATTTT
NA NA TRBJ1-1 TRBV5-4 CASSPPVPNTEAFF TGTGCCAGCAGCCCCCCTGTGCCGAACACTGAAGCTTTCTTT
TRBD2 NA TRBJ2-1 TRBV7-2 CASSRTSGGNEQFF TGTGCCAGCAGCCGGACTAGCGGGGGTAATGAGCAGTTCTTC
TRBD1 NA TRBJ1-1 TRBV28 CASRETTGVNTEAFF TGTGCCAGCAGGGAGACGACAGGGGTTAACACTGAAGCTTTCTTT
TRBD2 NA TRBJ2-5 TRBV11-2 CASSSPGQRGGETQYF TGTGCCAGCAGCTCCCCGGGGCAGCGGGGTGGCGAGACCCAGTACTTC
TRBD1 NA TRBJ1-1 TRBV27 CASTPGTGALNTEAFF TGTGCCAGCACCCCGGGGACAGGCGCCTTGAACACTGAAGCTTTCTTT
NA NA TRBJ2-5 TRBV7-2 CASTLLQTQYF TGTGCCAGCACCCTACTACAGACCCAGTACTTC
NA once TRBJ2-2 TRBV6-1 CASRVDVAGELFF TGTGCCAGCAGGGTGGACGTCGCCGGGGAGCTGTTTTTT
NA once TRBJ1-1 TRBV6-5 CASSPSGEGNTEAFF TGTGCCAGCAGTCCCTCAGGGGAAGGGAACACTGAAGCTTTCTTT